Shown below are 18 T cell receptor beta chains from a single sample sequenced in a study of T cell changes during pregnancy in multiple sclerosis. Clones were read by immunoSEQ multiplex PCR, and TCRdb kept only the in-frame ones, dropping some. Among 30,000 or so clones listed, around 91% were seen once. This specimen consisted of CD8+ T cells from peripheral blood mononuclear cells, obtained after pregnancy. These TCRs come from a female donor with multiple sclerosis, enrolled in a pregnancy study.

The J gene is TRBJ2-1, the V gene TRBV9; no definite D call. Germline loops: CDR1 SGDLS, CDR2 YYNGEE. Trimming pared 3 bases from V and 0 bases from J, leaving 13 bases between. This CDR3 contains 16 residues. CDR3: CASSAEAQSSYNEQFF. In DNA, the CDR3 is TGTGCCAGCAGCGCCGAAGCGCAGAGCTCCTACAATGAGCAGTTCTTC.

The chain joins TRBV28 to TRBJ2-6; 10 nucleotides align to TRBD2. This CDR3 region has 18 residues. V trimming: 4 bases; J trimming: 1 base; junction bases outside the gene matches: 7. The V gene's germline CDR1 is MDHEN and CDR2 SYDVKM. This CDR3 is CASSSGTSAPSGANVLTF. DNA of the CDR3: TGTGCCAGCAGTTCCGGGACTAGCGCACCTTCTGGGGCCAACGTCCTGACTTTC.

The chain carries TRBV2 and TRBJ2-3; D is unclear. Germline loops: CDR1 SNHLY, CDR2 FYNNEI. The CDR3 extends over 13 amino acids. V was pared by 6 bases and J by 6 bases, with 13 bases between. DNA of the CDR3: TGTGCCAGCAGGTACGGAGCCGCGGATACGCAGTATTTT. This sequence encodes CASRYGAADTQYF.

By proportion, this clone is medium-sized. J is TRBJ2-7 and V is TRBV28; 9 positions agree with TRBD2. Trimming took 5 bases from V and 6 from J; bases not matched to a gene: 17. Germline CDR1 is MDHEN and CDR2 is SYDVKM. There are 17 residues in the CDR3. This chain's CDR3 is CASSPLAASGMLFEQYF. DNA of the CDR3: TGTGCCAGCAGTCCTCTTGCGGCTAGCGGGATGTTGTTCGAGCAGTACTTC.

Here the CDR3 DNA reads TGCAGCGTTGAAGTGGGGGAGGGGTCTGATACGCAGTATTTT. Translated: CSVEVGEGSDTQYF. The gene calls are TRBV29-1 and TRBJ2-3; 7 nucleotides match TRBD2. J gave up 6 bases and V 1 base, and 7 bases lay outside the gene matches. This CDR3 contains 14 residues. Germline CDR1 reads SQVTM; CDR2 reads ANQGSEA.

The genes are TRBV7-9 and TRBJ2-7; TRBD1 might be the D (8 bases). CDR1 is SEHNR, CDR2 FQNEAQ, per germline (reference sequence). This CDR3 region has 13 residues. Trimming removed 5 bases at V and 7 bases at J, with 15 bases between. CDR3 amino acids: CASSKYRGGEQYF. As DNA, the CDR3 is TGTGCCAGCAGCAAATACAGGGGGGGGGAGCAGTACTTC.

The CDR3 region has the DNA TGTGCCAGTAACAATAGGGCGCGGCCAGGGGAGCAGTACTTC. Translating it yields CASNNRARPGEQYF. This chain connects TRBV19 to TRBJ2-7, with a tentative D call TRBD1 (5 bases). This CDR3 region has 14 residues. The germline V gene has CDR1 LNHDA and CDR2 SQIVND (reference sequence). V lost 7 bases, J lost 7 bases, and 20 bases lay in between.

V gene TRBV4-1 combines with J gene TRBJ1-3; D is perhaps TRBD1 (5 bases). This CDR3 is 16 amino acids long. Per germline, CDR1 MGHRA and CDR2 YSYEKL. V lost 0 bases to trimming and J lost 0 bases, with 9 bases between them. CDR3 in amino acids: CASSQEGLRSGNTIYF. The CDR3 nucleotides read TGCGCCAGCAGCCAAGAGGGACTTCGCTCTGGAAACACCATATATTTT.

For the CDR3, the DNA is TGTGCCAGCAGTTACTCGGGGACAGGGGGTCTCGAGACCCAGTACTTC. Translated: CASSYSGTGGLETQYF. The V and J genes are TRBV6-6 and TRBJ2-5, with 11 bases fitting TRBD1. V shed 0 bases, J shed 5 bases, and the junction held 5 bases outside the gene matches. The CDR3 sequence is 16 residues long. Per germline, CDR1 MNHNY and CDR2 SVGAGI (reference sequence).

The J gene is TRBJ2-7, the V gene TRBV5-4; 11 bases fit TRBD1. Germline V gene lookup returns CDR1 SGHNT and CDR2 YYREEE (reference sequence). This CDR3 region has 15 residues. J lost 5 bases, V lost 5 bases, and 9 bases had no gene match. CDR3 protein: CASSLGTGGRNEQYF. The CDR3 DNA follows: TGTGCCAGCAGTTTAGGGACAGGGGGAAGGAACGAGCAGTACTTC.

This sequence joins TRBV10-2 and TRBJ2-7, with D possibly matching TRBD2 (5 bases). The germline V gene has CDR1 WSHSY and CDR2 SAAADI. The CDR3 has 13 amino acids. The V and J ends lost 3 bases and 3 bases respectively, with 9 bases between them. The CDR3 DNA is TGCGCCAGCAGTGACCGGGAATTCTACGAGCAGTACTTC. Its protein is CASSDREFYEQYF.

The CDR3 region has the DNA TGCGCCAGCAGCCAAGATTCGACAGAGAACACTGAAGCTTTCTTT. Its translation is CASSQDSTENTEAFF. The chain carries TRBV4-3 and TRBJ1-1; possibly TRBD1 for D (5 bases). V was clipped by 0 bases and J by 1 base, with 9 bases between them. This CDR3 spans 15 amino acids. From germline, CDR1 is LGHNA and CDR2 YSLEER.

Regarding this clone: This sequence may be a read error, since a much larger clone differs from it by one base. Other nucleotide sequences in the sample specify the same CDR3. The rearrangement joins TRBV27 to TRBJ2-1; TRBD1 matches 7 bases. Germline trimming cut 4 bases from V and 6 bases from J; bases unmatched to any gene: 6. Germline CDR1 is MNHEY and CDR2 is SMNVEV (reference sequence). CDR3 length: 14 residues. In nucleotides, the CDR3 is TGTGCCAGCAGTTCCCGAGACAGGGCCAATGAGCAGTTCTTC. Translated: CASSSRDRANEQFF.

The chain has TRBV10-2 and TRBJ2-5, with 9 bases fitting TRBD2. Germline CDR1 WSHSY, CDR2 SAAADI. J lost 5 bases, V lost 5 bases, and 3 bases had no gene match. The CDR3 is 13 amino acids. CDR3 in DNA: TGCGCCAGCAGTCATAGCGGGGGCGAGACCCAGTACTTC. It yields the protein CASSHSGGETQYF.

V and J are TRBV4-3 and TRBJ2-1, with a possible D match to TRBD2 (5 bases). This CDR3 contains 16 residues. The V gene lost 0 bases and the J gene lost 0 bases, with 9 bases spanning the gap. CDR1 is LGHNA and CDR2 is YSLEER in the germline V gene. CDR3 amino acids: CASSQDWRSSYNEQFF. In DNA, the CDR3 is TGCGCCAGCAGCCAAGATTGGAGGAGCTCCTACAATGAGCAGTTCTTC.

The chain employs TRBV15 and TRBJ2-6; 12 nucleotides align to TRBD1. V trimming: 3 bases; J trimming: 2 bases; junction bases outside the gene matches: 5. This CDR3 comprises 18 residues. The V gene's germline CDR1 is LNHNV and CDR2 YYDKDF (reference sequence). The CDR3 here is CATSSPGTGGPGANVLTF. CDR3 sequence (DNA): TGTGCCACCAGCAGCCCCGGGACAGGGGGCCCTGGGGCCAACGTCCTGACTTTC.

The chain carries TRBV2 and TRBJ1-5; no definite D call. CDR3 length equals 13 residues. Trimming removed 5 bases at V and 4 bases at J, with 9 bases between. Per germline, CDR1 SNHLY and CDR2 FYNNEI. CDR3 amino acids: CASSRQENQPQHF. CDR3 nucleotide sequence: TGTGCCAGCAGTCGTCAGGAAAATCAGCCCCAGCATTTT.

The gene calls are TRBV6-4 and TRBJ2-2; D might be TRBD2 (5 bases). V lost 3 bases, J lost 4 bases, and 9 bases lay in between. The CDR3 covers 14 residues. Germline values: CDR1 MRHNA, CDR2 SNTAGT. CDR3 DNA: TGTGCCAGCAGTGAAGATGGAGGCACCGGGGAGCTGTTTTTT. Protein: CASSEDGGTGELFF.